Below, one TCR beta chain is given with its context. Its antigen is undetermined. TCRdb redid the calling of the 5' RACE reads with MiXCR, one entry per CDR3 protein. The sample holds about 690,000 distinct CDR3 sequences, approximately 6% seen once. This record comes from a study of identical twins. The study's findings and limits: Twin sharing of out-of-frame TCR alpha was underestimated by models in monozygotic pairs. Beta out-of-frame sequences showed weaker excess sharing between twins.

The V and J ends lost 4 bases and 7 bases respectively, with 10 bases between them. There are 13 residues in the CDR3. The V gene's germline CDR1 is MNHNS and CDR2 SASEGT. The specimen was naive T cells sorted from blood. The V gene is TRBV6-1, the J gene TRBJ1-4, with D perhaps matching TRBD1 (6 bases). This clonotype was sampled from a man aged 18 to 29 in good health. In DNA form, the CDR3 reads TGTGCCAGCAGTGGGGGGGCGCCTGAAAAACTGTTTTTT. Amino acids: CASSGGAPEKLFF.